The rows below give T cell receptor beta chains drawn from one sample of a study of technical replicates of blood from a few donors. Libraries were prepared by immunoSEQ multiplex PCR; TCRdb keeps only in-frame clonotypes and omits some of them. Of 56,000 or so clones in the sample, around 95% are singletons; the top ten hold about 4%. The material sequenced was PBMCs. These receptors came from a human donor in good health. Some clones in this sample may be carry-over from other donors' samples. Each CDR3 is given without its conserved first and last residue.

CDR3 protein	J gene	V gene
ASSSERRGRYGYT	TRBJ1-2	TRBV7-2
AWSAGTTQETQY	TRBJ2-5	TRBV30
AISEGGEDTEAF	TRBJ1-1	TRBV10-3
ASSQDLAGGPDTQY	TRBJ2-3	TRBV4-3
ASSFSGLQYNEQF	TRBJ2-1	TRBV7-2
ASSYRAGANTGELF	TRBJ2-2	TRBV6-5
ASSVDGLVPGEQF	TRBJ2-1	TRBV9
ASSQTSRGRNTEAF	TRBJ1-1	TRBV4-1
ASSQGTSGGYEQY	TRBJ2-7	TRBV7-2
ASGLVLGRDYEQY	TRBJ2-7	TRBV12-5
ASSYRDTHEKLF	TRBJ1-4	TRBV6-5
ASSLDGTSYNEQF	TRBJ2-1	TRBV11-3
ASSTRDRENTEAF	TRBJ1-1	TRBV4-1
ASSLTGQKTDEQF	TRBJ2-1	TRBV6-1
ASSLRRPGELF	TRBJ2-2	TRBV27
AISPDRDQPQH	TRBJ1-5	TRBV10-3
ASRGRGGTEAF	TRBJ1-1	TRBV2
ASSPGGPRQETQY	TRBJ2-5	TRBV18
ASSFSGFTDTQY	TRBJ2-3	TRBV5-1
ASSLLAGGGETQY	TRBJ2-5	TRBV5-4
ASSPGTGDFTRAF	TRBJ1-1	TRBV7-9
SVVVAGLQETQY	TRBJ2-5	TRBV29-1
SVVDRGHEKLF	TRBJ1-4	TRBV29-1
ASSVDLAETQY	TRBJ2-5	TRBV9
ASSFASSYEQY	TRBJ2-7	TRBV7-9
ASSREGHSGEQF	TRBJ2-1	TRBV4-1
ASSPQGYETQY	TRBJ2-5	TRBV5-4
ASSLPGSGTVRYGYT	TRBJ1-2	TRBV28
AWSVSGSSYNEQF	TRBJ2-1	TRBV30
ASSKGQGSYEQY	TRBJ2-7	TRBV5-1
ASSYSTLTGAGYT	TRBJ1-2	TRBV6-5
ASSDSLHQPQH	TRBJ1-5	TRBV6-1
ASSFPTGGVNGYT	TRBJ1-2	TRBV7-2
ASSRTGKDTQY	TRBJ2-3	TRBV7-6
SVEWAGYGYT	TRBJ1-2	TRBV29-1
ASSSRGTGSYNEQF	TRBJ2-1	TRBV7-2
ASSYRRVETQY	TRBJ2-5	TRBV6-6
ASSLGERFVEKLF	TRBJ1-4	TRBV5-1
SAIPQDQQF	TRBJ2-1	TRBV20-1
ASSDGGQATDTQY	TRBJ2-3	TRBV6-4